These T cell receptor beta chains were read from a single sample in a study of T cells in Graves' hyperthyroidism and ophthalmopathy. TCRdb analysed the multiplex PCR reads with MiXCR anew, one entry per CDR3 protein. The sample includes some 740,000 distinct CDR3 sequences, roughly 15% of them seen just once. Input material: blood. These TCRs come from a woman between 18 and 30 years old with Graves' hyperthyroidism. Each CDR3 is given with its conserved first and last residue. The D gene is left open where the match is weak. Part of the rows lack a size; the others show once, few, many or a class for expanded clones.

NA | TRBJ1-2 | NA | TRBV19 | CASSERVGYTF | TGTGCCAGTAGTGAGCGGGTCGGCTACACCTTC
NA | TRBJ2-6 | NA | TRBV2 | CASLKSFSGANVLTF | TGTGCCAGCTTAAAAAGTTTCTCTGGGGCCAACGTCCTGACTTTC
NA | TRBJ2-7 | TRBD1 | TRBV7-9 | CASSLIGTGAYEQYF | TGTGCCAGCAGCCTCATTGGGACAGGGGCCTACGAGCAGTACTTC
NA | TRBJ2-1 | NA | TRBV10-1 | CASSEGRSSYNEQFF | TGCGCCAGCAGTGAGGGTCGAAGCTCCTACAATGAGCAGTTCTTC
many | TRBJ1-2 | TRBD1 | TRBV3-1 | CASSHPMGQGISGYTF | TGTGCCAGCAGCCATCCGATGGGACAGGGAATATCCGGCTACACCTTC
few | TRBJ2-1 | NA | TRBV2 | CASSELGSREQFF | TGTGCCAGCAGTGAATTGGGTTCAAGAGAGCAGTTCTTC
many | TRBJ2-5 | NA | TRBV7-2 | CASSLGTGLAQETQYF | TGTGCCAGCAGCTTAGGGACTGGGCTAGCCCAAGAGACCCAGTACTTC
NA | TRBJ1-5 | NA | TRBV13 | CASSSGRSQPQHF | TGTGCCAGCAGCTCGGGACGGAGCCAGCCCCAGCATTTT
few | TRBJ2-1 | TRBD2 | TRBV20-1 | CSARDLLAGYNEQFF | TGCAGTGCTAGAGATCTCCTAGCGGGTTACAATGAGCAGTTCTTC
few | TRBJ2-1 | TRBD1 | TRBV5-1 | CASRIEGAVNPYNEQFF | TGCGCCAGCAGGATCGAGGGGGCAGTGAATCCGTACAATGAGCAGTTCTTC
many | TRBJ2-1 | NA | TRBV6-2/TRBV6-3 | CASTWDTEHNEQFF | TGTGCCAGCACATGGGACACCGAGCACAATGAGCAGTTCTTC
many | TRBJ2-5 | NA | TRBV2 | CASRRGLSGETQYF | TGTGCCAGCAGGAGGGGACTCTCTGGGGAGACCCAGTACTTC
many | TRBJ2-1 | NA | TRBV2 | CASSASREQFF | TGTGCCAGCAGTGCGTCTCGTGAGCAGTTCTTC
many | TRBJ1-5 | NA | TRBV28 | CASSSWGPSNQPQHF | TGTGCCAGCAGTTCCTGGGGGCCCAGCAATCAGCCCCAGCATTTT